This T cell receptor beta chain was found in a study of control samples from healthy donors and cancer patients. The CDR3 totals 15 residues. The V gene's germline CDR1 is SGHRS and CDR2 YFSETQ. Trimming shortened V by 8 bases and J by 1 base, and 18 bases separated the two germline ends. Sequencing was performed with immunoSEQ multiplex PCR; in TCRdb, only in-frame clones are kept and a portion is missing. This sample has approximately 210,000 clones, with around 93% found just once. The material sequenced was blood. This receptor was identified in a man younger than 45 in good health. This chain connects TRBV5-1 to TRBJ1-1; D gene ambiguous. The chain's CDR3 is CASTDSPRANTEAFF. The CDR3 DNA reads TGCGCCAGTACGGACTCCCCAAGGGCGAACACTGAAGCTTTCTTT.